This T cell receptor (beta chain) was found in a study of patients and donors after allogeneic stem cell transplantation. The table lists this clonotype with many counts. MiXCR, applied by TCRdb to the RT-PCR reads, yields one record per CDR3 protein. The sample contains some 230,000 distinct CDR3 sequences, roughly 13% of which appear only once. Looked up from germline, CDR1 is MNHEY and CDR2 is SMNVEV (reference sequence). With V trimmed by 6 bases and J by 0 bases, 4 bases remained unmatched. The CDR3 is 15 amino acids. The receptor was derived from a human donor who was either an allogeneic HSCT recipient or a stem cell or donor lymphocyte infusion donor (not recorded which). It is not recorded whose cells these are; they may come from a transplant donor. The J gene is TRBJ2-1, the V gene TRBV27; TRBD2 agrees at 8 bases. Source material: blood, either unsorted or a sorted T cell fraction (not recorded which). CDR3 in DNA: TGTGCCAGCAGGGGCGGGGGGCCCTCCTACAATGAGCAGTTCTTC. It encodes CASRGGGPSYNEQFF.